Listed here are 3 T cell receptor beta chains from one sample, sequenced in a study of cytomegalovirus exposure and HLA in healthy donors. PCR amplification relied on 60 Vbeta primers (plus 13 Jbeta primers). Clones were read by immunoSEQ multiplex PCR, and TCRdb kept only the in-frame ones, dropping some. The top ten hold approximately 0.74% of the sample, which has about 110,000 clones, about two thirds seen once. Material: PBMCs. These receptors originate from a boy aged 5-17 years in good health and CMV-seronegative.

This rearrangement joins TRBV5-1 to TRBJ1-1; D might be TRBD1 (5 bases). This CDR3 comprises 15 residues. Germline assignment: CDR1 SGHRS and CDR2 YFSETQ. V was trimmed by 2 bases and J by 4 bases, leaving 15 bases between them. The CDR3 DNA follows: TGCGCCAGCAGCTTAGTGGGACGGGGGAGCACTGAAGCTTTCTTT. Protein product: CASSLVGRGSTEAFF. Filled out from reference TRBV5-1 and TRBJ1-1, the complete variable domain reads KAGVTQTPRYLIKTRGQQVTLSCSPISGHRSVSWYQQTPGQGLQFLFEYFSETQRNKGNFPGRFSGRQFSNSRSEMNVSTLELGDSALYLCASSLVGRGSTEAFFGQGTRLTVV.

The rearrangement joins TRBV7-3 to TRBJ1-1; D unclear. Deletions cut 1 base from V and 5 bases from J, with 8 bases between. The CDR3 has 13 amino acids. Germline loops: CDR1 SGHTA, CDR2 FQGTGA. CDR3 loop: CASSLRAGTEAFF. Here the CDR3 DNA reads TGTGCCAGCAGCTTAAGAGCAGGAACTGAAGCTTTCTTT.

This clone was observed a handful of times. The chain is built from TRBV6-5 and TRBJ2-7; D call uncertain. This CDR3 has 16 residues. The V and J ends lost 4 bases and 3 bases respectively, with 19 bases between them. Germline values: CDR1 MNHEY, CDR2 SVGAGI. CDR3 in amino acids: CASSSAHPGRGYEQYF. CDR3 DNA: TGTGCCAGCAGTTCGGCGCACCCTGGCAGAGGCTACGAGCAGTACTTC.